These T cell receptor beta chains were read from a single sample in a study of a mutant IDH1 vaccine in newly diagnosed glioma. Assay used: immunoSEQ multiplex PCR; TCRdb lists only in-frame clones, some missing. The sample shows 50,000 to 85,000 clones, 75% to 90% of them seen only once. No antigens are known for them. Sequenced here: PBMCs, sampled from a glioma patient whose treatment included an IDH1 peptide vaccine. These receptors came from a man aged 18 to 29 with glioma. CDR3s include the opening cysteine and the closing phenylalanine or tryptophan. The D gene is left open where the match is weak. The size of a clone is reported for some rows only, either as once, few or many, or as a class for expanded clones.

CDR3 protein	CDR3 DNA	V gene	D gene	clone size	J gene
CAGSVGGNTEAFF	TGTGCCGGGAGTGTGGGGGGCAACACTGAAGCTTTCTTT	TRBV19	.	once	TRBJ1-1
CAWRQSNTGELFF	TGTGCCTGGAGACAGTCGAACACCGGGGAGCTGTTTTTT	TRBV30	.	.	TRBJ2-2
CASRNRTSRSTDTQYF	TGTGCCAGTAGAAACAGGACTAGCAGAAGCACAGATACGCAGTATTTT	TRBV19	TRBD2	.	TRBJ2-3
CASSLAGTGEQYF	TGTGCCAGCAGCTTAGCGGGGACAGGCGAGCAGTACTTC	TRBV7-2	TRBD1	.	TRBJ2-7
CASSQEVTGGRGYTF	TGCGCCAGCAGCCAAGAGGTGACAGGGGGAAGGGGCTACACCTTC	TRBV4-3	TRBD1	.	TRBJ1-2
CASNRNMNTEAFF	TGTGCCAGCAACAGAAACATGAACACTGAAGCTTTCTTT	TRBV7-9	.	.	TRBJ1-1
CAWSAGGGGLWVDEQFF	TGTGCCTGGAGTGCGGGGGGCGGGGGTCTTTGGGTGGATGAGCAGTTCTTC	TRBV30	.	.	TRBJ2-1
CASSPESYTEAFF	TGTGCCAGCAGCCCAGAAAGCTACACTGAAGCTTTCTTT	TRBV7-2	.	.	TRBJ1-1
CASSFQGWLNTEAFF	TGTGCCAGCAGCTTCCAGGGGTGGTTGAACACTGAAGCTTTCTTT	TRBV5-8	.	.	TRBJ1-1
CASSSWTREETQYF	TGTGCCAGCAGCTCGTGGACTAGGGAAGAGACCCAGTACTTC	TRBV5-6	TRBD2	once	TRBJ2-5
CASSERRQGGHNEQFF	TGTGCCAGCAGTGAAAGGCGTCAGGGAGGCCACAATGAGCAGTTCTTC	TRBV2	.	.	TRBJ2-1
CASSPFRGGDTQYF	TGTGCCAGCAGCCCTTTTAGAGGGGGGGATACGCAGTATTTT	TRBV6-5	.	.	TRBJ2-3
CASSGGRDTRDGRSYNEQFF	TGTGCCAGCAGCGGGGGACGGGACACCAGAGACGGGCGCTCCTACAATGAGCAGTTCTTC	TRBV2	.	.	TRBJ2-1
CASSSSGTEAFF	TGTGCCAGCAGTTCCTCCGGGACTGAAGCTTTCTTT	TRBV6-5	.	few	TRBJ1-1
CASSPLAGGTDTQYF	TGCGCCAGCAGCCCCCTAGCGGGGGGAACAGATACGCAGTATTTT	TRBV5-1	TRBD2	.	TRBJ2-3